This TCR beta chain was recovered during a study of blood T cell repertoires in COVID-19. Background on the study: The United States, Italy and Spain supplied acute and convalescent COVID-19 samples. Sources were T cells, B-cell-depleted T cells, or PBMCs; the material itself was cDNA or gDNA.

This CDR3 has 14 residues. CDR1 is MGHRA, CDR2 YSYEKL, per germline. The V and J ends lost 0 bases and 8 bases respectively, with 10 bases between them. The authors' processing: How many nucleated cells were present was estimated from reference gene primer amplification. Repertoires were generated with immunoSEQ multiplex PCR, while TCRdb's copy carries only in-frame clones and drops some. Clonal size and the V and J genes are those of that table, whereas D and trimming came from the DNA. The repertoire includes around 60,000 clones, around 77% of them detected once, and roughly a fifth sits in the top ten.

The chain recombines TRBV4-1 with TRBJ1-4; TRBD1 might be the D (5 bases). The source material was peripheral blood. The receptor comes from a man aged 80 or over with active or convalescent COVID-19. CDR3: CASSQDLGAEKLFF. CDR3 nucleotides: TGCGCCAGCAGCCAAGACTTAGGGGCCGAAAAACTGTTTTTT.